The sequence of this TCR beta chain was determined in a study of T-cell reconstitution after alpha-beta-depleted transplantation in children. In the case of this clonotype: A single base separates this from a much larger clone, so it may be a read error.

Germline V gene data show CDR1 as DFQATT and CDR2 as SNEGSKA (reference sequence). The CDR3 is 14 residues long. Construction of the TCRbeta library involved unique molecular identifiers. TCRdb passed the PCR reads through MiXCR, listing each CDR3 protein once. The table shows 200,000 to 250,000 distinct CDR3 sequences, with approximately 12% occurring only once. Here the sequenced sample was PBMCs from the stem cell graft donor, taken from the stem cell graft. The chain uses TRBV20-1 and TRBJ1-5; weak D call: TRBD1 (6 bases). This clonotype was sampled from a human donor who donated a stem cell graft to a child with acute lymphoblastic leukemia. Here the CDR3 DNA reads TGCTGTGCGCCCGCGGGGGGGGCCAATCAGCCCCAGCATTTT. Translating gives CCAPAGGANQPQHF.